This record looks at one T cell receptor (beta chain) sequence and its context. Its antigen is as yet unknown. There are 13 residues in the CDR3. The ends were cut back, 8 bases at V and 3 bases at J, with 14 bases in the middle. Germline-derived CDR1 and CDR2 are SNHLY and FYNNEI. The sample is drawn from a study of T cell responses to AZD1222 COVID-19 vaccine. TCRdb keeps only in-frame clones here, not all; method: immunoSEQ multiplex PCR. This table holds about 150,000 clones, 90% to 95% found once. Study-wide points: The span of vaccine-associated CD4 TCRs extended across spike, with dominance at 160-218 and 743-854. White British ancestry dominated among donors, who included more females, and clonal diversity was possibly underestimated. Seropositive status at baseline applied to only five to seven AZD1222 recipients. In all cases, repertoires were sampled only after the peak T cell response.

The V call is TRBV2, the J call TRBJ2-7; D perhaps matches TRBD1 (6 bases). Sequencing used peripheral blood, obtained on day 0 of MenACWY control vaccination. The TCR sequence derives from an adult in good health. CDR3 coding DNA: TGTGCCAGCGGGTACAGGGTAGACTACGAGCAGTACTTC. Its translation is CASGYRVDYEQYF.